The T cell receptor beta chain described here comes from a study of control samples from healthy donors and cancer patients. This table comes from immunoSEQ multiplex PCR, and its TCRdb copy is limited to in-frame clones, with some not included. The data contain 100,000 to 150,000 clones, 88% of them singletons. The source material was blood. The clonotype originates from a man over 45 in good health.

This CDR3 is CASSPGRGAAVEGYTF. The DNA for the CDR3 is TGTGCCAGCAGCCCCGGTCGGGGGGCGGCGGTTGAGGGCTACACCTTC. The chain is built from TRBV9 and TRBJ1-2; D possibly corresponds to TRBD1 (6 bases). Germline V gene lookup returns CDR1 SGDLS and CDR2 YYNGEE. The CDR3 spans 16 residues. Trimming took off 4 bases at V and 8 bases at J, with 24 bases between the two ends.